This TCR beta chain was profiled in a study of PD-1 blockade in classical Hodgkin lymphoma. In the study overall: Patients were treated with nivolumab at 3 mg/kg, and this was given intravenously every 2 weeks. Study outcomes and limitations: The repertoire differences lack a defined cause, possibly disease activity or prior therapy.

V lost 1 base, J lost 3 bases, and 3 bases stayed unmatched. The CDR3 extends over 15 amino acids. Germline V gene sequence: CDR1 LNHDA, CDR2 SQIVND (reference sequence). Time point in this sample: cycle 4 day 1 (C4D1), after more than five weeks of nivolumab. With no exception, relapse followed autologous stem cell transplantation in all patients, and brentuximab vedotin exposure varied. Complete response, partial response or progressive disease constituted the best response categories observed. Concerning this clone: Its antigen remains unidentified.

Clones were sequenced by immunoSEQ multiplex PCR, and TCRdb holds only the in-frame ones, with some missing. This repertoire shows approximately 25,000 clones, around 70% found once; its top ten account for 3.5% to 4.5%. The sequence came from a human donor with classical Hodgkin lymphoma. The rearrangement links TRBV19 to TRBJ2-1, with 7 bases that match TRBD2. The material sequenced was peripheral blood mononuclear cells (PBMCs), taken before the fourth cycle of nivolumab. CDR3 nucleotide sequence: TGTGCCAGTAGTATAGCAGCGGGGAGCTACAATGAGCAGTTCTTC. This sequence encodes CASSIAAGSYNEQFF.